One and the same sample provided the 7 T cell receptor beta chains below, sequenced in a study of PD-1 blockade in classical Hodgkin lymphoma (dated by TCRdb to between 2020 and 2021). To prepare the library, the immunoSEQ multiplex PCR assay was applied. TCRdb provides this immuneACCESS table in a form limited to in-frame rearrangements. Some clones are lacking; in checked studies, under half of them reflect an unresolved V gene, and why the rest are absent is not known. A total of fewer than 50,000 clones appear in this sample, about 88% of them only once. Approximately 6% of the sample comes from the top ten. In light of the paper, this sample's time point label describes: cycle 2 day 1 (C2D1) of nivolumab. Every trial patient had relapsed after autologous stem cell transplantation, and cohorts A, B and C differed in prior brentuximab vedotin exposure. Specimen: peripheral blood mononuclear cells (PBMCs), collected before the second cycle of nivolumab. These receptors originate from a human donor with classical Hodgkin lymphoma.

The chain has TRBV27 and TRBJ2-1; D gene unclear. V lost 2 bases and J 6 bases, leaving 8 bases between the germline ends. This CDR3 region has 13 residues. Looked up from germline, CDR1 is MNHEY and CDR2 is SMNVEV (reference sequence). CDR3: CASSLTSANEQFF. As DNA, the CDR3 is TGTGCCAGCAGTTTAACCAGCGCCAATGAGCAGTTCTTC.

The chain combines TRBV4-2 with TRBJ2-2; perhaps TRBD2 as D (6 bases). The CDR3 is 16 residues long. Per germline, CDR1 LGHNA and CDR2 YNFKEQ. Trimming stripped 4 bases from V and 3 bases from J, with 15 bases between. The CDR3 DNA reads as TGTGCCAGCAGCCGGGCCGGGGAGGTGGACACCGGGGAGCTGTTTTTT. This codes for CASSRAGEVDTGELFF.

The CDR3 coding sequence is TGTGCCAGCAGCTTGGACAGTTTTGGAAACACCATATATTTT. Protein product: CASSLDSFGNTIYF. This chain uses TRBV5-4 with TRBJ1-3; unclear D gene. Trimming pared 0 bases from V and 3 bases from J, leaving 7 bases between. The length of the CDR3 is 14 residues. The V gene's germline CDR1 is SGHNT and CDR2 YYREEE (reference sequence).

This chain links TRBV28 with TRBJ2-1, with TRBD2 identical over 12 bases. The V and J ends lost 6 bases and 2 bases, in that order; junction bases with no gene match: 14. This CDR3 has 19 amino acids. Germline CDR1 is MDHEN and CDR2 is SYDVKM. The CDR3, as DNA: TGTGCCAGCAGCAGAACTAGCGGGAGGATTTTCTTTCCCTACAATGAGCAGTTCTTC. Protein sequence: CASSRTSGRIFFPYNEQFF. Combining the CDR3 with reference TRBV28 and TRBJ2-1 gives the whole variable domain DVKVTQSSRYLVKRTGEKVFLECVQDMDHENMFWYRQDPGLGLRLIYFSYDVKMKEKGDIPEGYSVSREKKERFSLILESASTNQTSMYLCASSRTSGRIFFPYNEQFFGPGTRLTVL.

This chain links TRBV5-1 with TRBJ2-2, with 7 bases that match TRBD2. Germline loops: CDR1 SGHRS, CDR2 YFSETQ. The CDR3 covers 15 residues. The ends lost 1 base at V and 1 base at J; junction bases unmatched: 1. The CDR3 DNA follows: TGCGCCAGCAGCTTGTTAGCGGGGAACACCGGGGAGCTGTTTTTT. It translates to CASSLLAGNTGELFF.

This chain joins TRBV10-3 and TRBJ1-2; 9 bases align to TRBD1. Unmatched junction bases numbered 2, after V lost 4 bases and J lost 2 bases. Germline V gene lookup returns CDR1 ENHRY and CDR2 SYGVKD. This CDR3 has 14 amino acids. The CDR3 is CAISAGQGNYGYTF. The DNA of the CDR3 is TGTGCCATCAGTGCCGGACAGGGGAACTATGGCTACACCTTC.

The chain carries TRBV5-1 and TRBJ2-1; no reliable D call. This CDR3 is built from 15 residues. The germline gives CDR1 SGHRS, CDR2 YFSETQ. V lost 0 bases and J 4 bases, leaving 11 bases between the germline ends. The CDR3 DNA is TGCGCCAGCAGCTTGGAGGGTACTTCTTACAATGAGCAGTTCTTC. It is translated as CASSLEGTSYNEQFF.